This T cell receptor (delta chain) was found in a study of gamma-delta T cells after stem cell transplantation. TCRdb reprocessed the RT-PCR reads using CATT. The data hold approximately 2,500 delta-chain clones, with 7.6% observed a single time. The CDR3 runs 14 residues. The J segment lost 0 bases and the V segment lost 3 bases, leaving 3 bases of the junction unmatched. Germline-derived CDR1 and CDR2 are TVYSNPD and GDNSRS (reference sequence). This clone is classed as medium-sized. Sequencing input: gamma-delta T cells. The chain couples TRDV3 to TRDJ1; TRDD3 aligns across 11 bases. This clonotype was sampled from a human donor. It is not recorded whose cells these are; they may come from a transplant donor. For the CDR3, the DNA is TGTGCCTTCGTGGGGGATACGTACACCGATAAACTCATCTTT. It specifies CAFVGDTYTDKLIF.